The entry that follows covers one T cell receptor (beta chain) sequence. This record comes from a study of blood T cell repertoires in COVID-19. The overall study: Sites across the United States, Italy and Spain contributed samples from acute and convalescent COVID-19. PBMCs, B-cell-depleted T cells, or T cells provided the cDNA or gDNA that made up the material.

Original methodology: Reference gene primer amplification gave estimated nucleated cell counts. Repertoires were generated with immunoSEQ multiplex PCR, while TCRdb's copy carries only in-frame clones and drops some. The DNA was the basis for D and trimming; V, J and clone size are from that table. The sample yields approximately 170,000 clones, approximately 90% seen once. The CDR3 loop spans 13 amino acids. V lost 4 bases to trimming and J lost 6 bases, with 10 bases between them. Germline values: CDR1 LNHNV, CDR2 YYDKDF (reference sequence). The sample taken for sequencing was peripheral blood. The chain is built from TRBV15 and TRBJ1-3; D may be TRBD1 (6 bases). This sequence originates from a man aged 45-65 years who had recovered from COVID-19. The CDR3 DNA reads as TGTGCCACCAGCAACAGGGCCGAAAACACCATATATTTT. It specifies CATSNRAENTIYF.